The 32 T cell receptor beta chains below all came from one sample that was sequenced in a study of CD8+CD57+ T cells in acquired aplastic anemia. Investigators profiled TCR beta VDJ and CDR3 from genomic DNA template. MiXCR, run by TCRdb on the reads, gives a single entry per CDR3 protein. The repertoire includes around 33,000 distinct CDR3 sequences, more than 75% of them detected once, and about 20% sits in the top ten. Sequenced material: sorted CD4+, CD8+, or CD8+CD57+ T cells (not recorded which) from PBMCs. Source of these receptors: a human donor in good health, serving as a control.

This chain joins TRBV4-1 and TRBJ2-3, with 9 bases that match TRBD1. Per the germline V gene, CDR1 is MGHRA and CDR2 is YSYEKL. The CDR3 has 15 residues. The ends lost 1 base at V and 7 bases at J; junction bases unmatched: 6. This CDR3 reads CASSQGGQGTYTQYF. CDR3 sequence (DNA): TGCGCCAGCAGCCAAGGGGGACAGGGAACGTATACGCAGTATTTT.

J is TRBJ1-5 and V is TRBV15; D is possibly TRBD1 (6 bases). Trimming shortened V by 1 base and J by 5 bases, and 9 bases separated the two germline ends. Germline values: CDR1 LNHNV, CDR2 YYDKDF (reference sequence). This CDR3 is built from 14 residues. The CDR3 coding sequence is TGTGCCACCAGCAGAGTCAGGGGACATCAGCCCCAGCATTTT. Its protein product is CATSRVRGHQPQHF.

A note on this clonotype: Relative to the germline gene, one junction end is altered; a read error may explain this. The chain joins TRBV15 to TRBJ2-1; D may be TRBD1 (5 bases). Germline V lookup: CDR1 LNHNV, CDR2 YYDKDF (reference sequence). The length of the CDR3 is 16 residues. CDR3 sequence reads: CATSRAIRGPYNEQLF. Here the CDR3 DNA reads TGTGCCACCAGCAGAGCCATAAGGGGTCCCTACAATGAGCAGCTCTTC.

This clonotype was detected only a few times. The chain carries TRBV2 and TRBJ1-6, with 7 bases fitting TRBD1. Trimming removed 6 bases from V and 0 bases from J; junction bases left unmatched: 8. The germline CDR1 and CDR2 sequences are SNHLY and FYNNEI. This CDR3 is 17 amino acids long. CDR3 residues: CASRAPGQSSYNSPLHF. CDR3 DNA: TGTGCCAGCAGAGCCCCGGGACAGAGCTCCTATAATTCACCCCTCCACTTT.

J is TRBJ1-1 and V is TRBV18; 8 nucleotides line up with TRBD1. Per germline, CDR1 KGHSH and CDR2 LQKENI. The junction had 7 bases not matched to a gene; V was cut back by 6 bases and J by 4 bases. This CDR3 spans 14 amino acids. The CDR3, as DNA: TGTGCCAGCTCCCGACAGGGGACGAGCACTGAAGCTTTCTTT. Its protein product is CASSRQGTSTEAFF. The complete variable domain, with remaining parts taken from reference TRBV18 and TRBJ1-1, reads NAGVMQNPRHLVRRRGQEARLRCSPMKGHSHVYWYRQLPEEGLKFMVYLQKENIIDESGMPKERFSAEFPKEGPSILRIQQVVRGDSAAYFCASSRQGTSTEAFFGQGTRLTVV.

The V call is TRBV15, the J call TRBJ2-7; D unclear. The V gene lost 3 bases and the J gene lost 6 bases, with 15 bases spanning the gap. From germline, CDR1 is LNHNV and CDR2 YYDKDF (reference sequence). The CDR3 contains 14 residues. This CDR3 reads CATSRGNQGGEQYF. The CDR3 bases are TGTGCCACCAGCAGGGGCAATCAAGGTGGCGAGCAGTACTTC.

CDR3 DNA: TGTGCCCCGGGACAGCGCCTCTACTATGGCTACACCTTC. Translated: CAPGQRLYYGYTF. V and J are TRBV7-2 and TRBJ1-2; 7 bases fit TRBD1. The CDR3 covers 13 residues. V shed 11 bases, J shed 3 bases, and the junction held 9 bases outside the gene matches. The germline CDR1 and CDR2 sequences are SGHTA and FQGNSA.

This chain connects TRBV21-1 to TRBJ2-7. TRBV21-1 is deemed a pseudogene. The CDR3 sequence is 12 residues long. The CDR3: CASSKVGYEQYF. Written as DNA, the CDR3 is TGTGCCAGCAGCAAAGTCGGTTACGAGCAGTACTTC.

This clonotype has ten or more counts. The chain employs TRBV6-1 and TRBJ2-3; 12 bases line up with TRBD2. The germline gives CDR1 MNHNS, CDR2 SASEGT. V dropped 5 bases and J dropped 1; count of bases not matched to a gene: 4. CDR3 length: 16 residues. The DNA for the CDR3 is TGTGCCAGCAGTACCCTAGCGGGGGGGCGCACAGATACGCAGTATTTT. The encoded protein is CASSTLAGGRTDTQYF.

About this clonotype: At one boundary the junction diverges from the germline segment, which might be a read error. The chain recombines TRBV10-3 with TRBJ1-1; D is unresolved. CDR1 is ENHRY, CDR2 SYGVKD, per germline. The CDR3 consists of 12 residues. The CDR3 sequence is CASSLGFSEAFF. The CDR3 DNA is TGTGCCAGCAGTTTAGGGTTCTCTGAAGCTTTCTTT.

The rearrangement uses TRBV24-1 and TRBJ2-7, with a weak D call TRBD1 (6 bases). The V end lost 5 bases, the J end lost 5 bases, and 15 bases lay between the germline ends. This CDR3 contains 14 residues. Germline CDR1 KGHDR, CDR2 SFDVKD. Here the CDR3 DNA reads TGTGCCACCAGTGCCGGCCAGGGGAACGACGAGCAGTACTTC. Its translation is CATSAGQGNDEQYF.

J is TRBJ2-1 and V is TRBV2, with no clear D. This CDR3 contains 15 residues. Germline loops: CDR1 SNHLY, CDR2 FYNNEI. Trimming stripped 1 base from V and 0 bases from J, with 7 bases between. The chain's CDR3 is CASSEEGVSYNEQFF. As DNA, the CDR3 is TGTGCCAGCAGTGAAGAGGGTGTCTCCTACAATGAGCAGTTCTTC.

This clonotype was detected a few times. V usage is TRBV10-3 and J usage is TRBJ2-7; either TRBD1 or TRBD2 may fit D (5 bases each). Germline values: CDR1 ENHRY, CDR2 SYGVKD. V was shortened by 8 bases and J by 2 bases, with 10 bases between the two germline ends. This CDR3 has 12 amino acids. CDR3 amino acids: CAISRDAYEQYV. The CDR3 DNA sequence: TGTGCCATCTCAAGGGACGCCTACGAGCAGTACGTC.

The CDR3 spells CASSGGSAYNEQFF. The CDR3 region has the DNA TGTGCCAGCAGCGGGGGTTCCGCCTACAATGAGCAGTTCTTC. J is TRBJ2-1 and V is TRBV6-1, with D maybe TRBD2 (6 bases). The CDR3 spans 14 residues. V was clipped by 6 bases and J by 2 bases, with 11 bases between them. Germline CDR1 MNHNS, CDR2 SASEGT.

The chain is built from TRBV19 and TRBJ2-7, with TRBD1 matching 7 bases. V trimming: 4 bases; J trimming: 6 bases; junction bases outside the gene matches: 6. In germline, CDR1 is LNHDA, CDR2 SQIVND (reference sequence). The length of the CDR3 is 13 residues. CDR3 protein: CASSTTGEGEQYF. CDR3 nucleotide sequence: TGTGCCAGTAGTACCACAGGGGAAGGCGAGCAGTACTTC.

In this sample, this clonotype turned up a few times. The chain recombines TRBV19 with TRBJ2-1; TRBD2 matches at 7 bases. With V trimmed by 6 bases and J by 1 base, 0 bases remained unmatched. Germline V lookup: CDR1 LNHDA, CDR2 SQIVND (reference sequence). The CDR3 is 13 residues long. CDR3: CASSGGSYNEQFF. The CDR3 nucleotides read TGTGCCAGTAGCGGGGGGTCCTACAATGAGCAGTTCTTC.

V and J are TRBV10-2 and TRBJ2-7, with D maybe TRBD2 (5 bases). Germline assignment: CDR1 WSHSY and CDR2 SAAADI. The CDR3 has 11 amino acids. Deletions cut 7 bases from V and 7 bases from J, with 11 bases between. The CDR3 DNA sequence: TGCGCCAGCACTGCGGGTGTGGAGCAGTACTTC. The encoded protein is CASTAGVEQYF.

This clonotype was observed a few times. This chain connects TRBV15 to TRBJ2-7, with 8 bases that match TRBD1. Germline CDR1 reads LNHNV; CDR2 reads YYDKDF (reference sequence). The CDR3 runs to 14 residues. V was clipped by 2 bases and J by 4 bases; unmatched bases: 4. The CDR3 coding sequence is TGTGCCACCAGCAGACAGGGGGCACGGTACGAGCAGTACTTC. This encodes CATSRQGARYEQYF. Drawing the rest from reference TRBV15 and TRBJ2-7, the complete variable domain is DAMVIQNPRYQVTQFGKPVTLSCSQTLNHNVMYWYQQKSSQAPKLLFHYYDKDFNNEADTPDNFQSRRPNTSFCFLDIRSPGLGDTAMYLCATSRQGARYEQYFGPGTRLTVT.

The chain has TRBV7-2 and TRBJ2-3; D may be TRBD1 or TRBD2 (5 bases each). The CDR3 runs to 15 residues. Germline lookup yields CDR1 SGHTA and CDR2 FQGNSA. Trimming left V 1 base short and J 7 bases short, with 15 bases between. The CDR3 loop reads CASSLGDLARYTQYF. DNA of the CDR3: TGTGCCAGCAGCTTAGGGGACCTAGCCCGTTATACGCAGTATTTT.

The V gene is TRBV7-7, the J gene TRBJ2-3; D unresolved. V was trimmed by 1 base and J by 2 bases, leaving 7 bases between them. The length of the CDR3 is 14 residues. Germline V gene data show CDR1 as SSHAT and CDR2 as FNYEAQ (reference sequence). CDR3 bases: TGTGCCAGCAGCTTAGGGATGACCACAGATACGCAGTATTTT. Translated: CASSLGMTTDTQYF.

The count of this clonotype is one. The chain couples TRBV11-2 to TRBJ2-1, with 15 bases identical to TRBD2. V gave up 4 bases and J gave up 4 bases; unmatched junction bases: 2. The CDR3 is 16 amino acids. Germline lookup yields CDR1 SGHAT and CDR2 FQNNGV. The CDR3 sequence: CASSWTSGGDYNEQFF. DNA for the CDR3: TGTGCCAGCAGCTGGACTAGCGGGGGGGATTACAATGAGCAGTTCTTC. Filled out from reference TRBV11-2 and TRBJ2-1, the complete variable domain reads EAGVAQSPRYKIIEKRQSVAFWCNPISGHATLYWYQQILGQGPKLLIQFQNNGVVDDSQLPKDRFSAERLKGVDSTLKIQPAKLEDSAVYLCASSWTSGGDYNEQFFGPGTRLTVL.

There are a few counts of this clonotype. The chain employs TRBV2 and TRBJ1-2, with a weak D call TRBD1 (5 bases). Looked up from germline, CDR1 is SNHLY and CDR2 is FYNNEI. This CDR3 spans 13 amino acids. V lost 5 bases and J lost 2, with 9 bases in between. The CDR3 coding sequence is TGTGCCAGCAGTCGTGACAGCAACTATGGCTACACCTTC. This translates into CASSRDSNYGYTF.

By share of the sample, this clonotype is medium-sized. This rearrangement joins TRBV20-1 to TRBJ1-1; 7 bases align to TRBD1. The CDR3 length is 17 residues. Germline assignment: CDR1 DFQATT and CDR2 SNEGSKA (reference sequence). Trimming took 1 base from V and 1 from J; bases not matched to a gene: 12. CDR3 sequence reads: CSARGDGQENPNTEAFF. The CDR3 DNA sequence: TGCAGTGCTAGAGGGGACGGACAGGAAAATCCGAACACTGAAGCTTTCTTT.

This clonotype came up once. The rearrangement links TRBV29-1 to TRBJ1-1, with 7 bases matching TRBD1. There are 13 residues in the CDR3. Germline CDR1 SQVTM, CDR2 ANQGSEA. J lost 10 bases, V lost 6 bases, and 14 bases had no gene match. Written as DNA, the CDR3 is TGCAGCGTATATCAGGGGGGCGGGGGTCTAGCTTTCTTT. Translated: CSVYQGGGGLAFF.

The rearrangement joins TRBV7-8 to TRBJ1-1, with 7 bases that match TRBD1. Losses at the gene ends were 5 bases for V and 9 bases for J; bases not matched to a gene: 6. The CDR3 is 12 amino acids. Germline V gene data show CDR1 as SGHVS and CDR2 as FQNEAQ. DNA of the CDR3: TGTGCCAGCAGCCCCCCGGGACAGAAAGCTTTCTTT. It translates to CASSPPGQKAFF.

The V call is TRBV7-8, the J call TRBJ2-7, with unresolved D. The germline V gene encodes CDR1 SGHVS and CDR2 FQNEAQ. V was clipped by 0 bases and J by 1 base, with 4 bases between them. This CDR3 has 13 residues. Here the CDR3 reads CASSLAQSYEQYF. The CDR3 region has the DNA TGTGCCAGCAGCTTAGCTCAGTCCTACGAGCAGTACTTC.

The J gene is TRBJ1-6, the V gene TRBV25-1; a possible D gene is TRBD1 (6 bases). V shed 2 bases and J shed 10 bases, with 12 bases lying between them. This CDR3 spans 14 amino acids. CDR1 MGHDK and CDR2 SYGVNS come from the germline V gene. The chain's CDR3 is CASSEVSGESPLHF. CDR3 nucleotide sequence: TGTGCCAGCAGTGAAGTGTCAGGGGAATCACCCCTCCACTTT.

The V gene is TRBV2, the J gene TRBJ2-5; D is perhaps TRBD2 (6 bases). This CDR3 spans 13 amino acids. Looked up from germline, CDR1 is SNHLY and CDR2 is FYNNEI. Trimming left V 4 bases short and J 4 bases short, with 10 bases between. This CDR3 reads CASSATSVETQYF. The DNA of the CDR3 is TGTGCCAGCAGTGCGACTAGTGTAGAGACCCAGTACTTC.

The table lists this clonotype with a few counts. The chain joins TRBV9 to TRBJ1-2, with D uncertain. CDR3 length: 14 residues. Germline-derived CDR1 and CDR2 are SGDLS and YYNGEE. V lost 0 bases and J lost 0, with 6 bases in between. Here the CDR3 DNA reads TGTGCCAGCAGCGTAGGCCGGGCTAACTATGGCTACACCTTC. It encodes CASSVGRANYGYTF.

The J gene is TRBJ1-5, the V gene TRBV2, with TRBD1 as a possible D gene (5 bases). The CDR3 sequence is 15 residues long. V lost 2 bases to trimming and J lost 5 bases, with 13 bases between them. CDR1 and CDR2 (germline): SNHLY, FYNNEI. The CDR3 DNA is TGTGCCAGCAGTGAATTAGCAGGGAGGGATCAGCCCCAGCATTTT. Translation gives CASSELAGRDQPQHF.

This chain joins TRBV29-1 and TRBJ2-6, with a tentative D call TRBD1 (6 bases). The CDR3 is made up of 15 amino acids. Deletions cut 7 bases from V and 4 bases from J, with 17 bases between. Germline CDR1 reads SQVTM; CDR2 reads ANQGSEA. In DNA, the CDR3 is TGCAGCGCTGACCACAGGGTAGGCGGGGCCAACGTCCTGACTTTC. Amino acid sequence: CSADHRVGGANVLTF.

This chain joins TRBV24-1 and TRBJ2-2, with D perhaps TRBD1 (5 bases). Trimming removed 9 bases from V and 3 bases from J, with 7 bases in between. This CDR3 has 12 amino acids. Germline CDR1 is KGHDR and CDR2 is SFDVKD. The CDR3 DNA reads TGTGCCACCGGGGCGGACACCGGGGAGCTGTTTTTT. Translation: CATGADTGELFF.